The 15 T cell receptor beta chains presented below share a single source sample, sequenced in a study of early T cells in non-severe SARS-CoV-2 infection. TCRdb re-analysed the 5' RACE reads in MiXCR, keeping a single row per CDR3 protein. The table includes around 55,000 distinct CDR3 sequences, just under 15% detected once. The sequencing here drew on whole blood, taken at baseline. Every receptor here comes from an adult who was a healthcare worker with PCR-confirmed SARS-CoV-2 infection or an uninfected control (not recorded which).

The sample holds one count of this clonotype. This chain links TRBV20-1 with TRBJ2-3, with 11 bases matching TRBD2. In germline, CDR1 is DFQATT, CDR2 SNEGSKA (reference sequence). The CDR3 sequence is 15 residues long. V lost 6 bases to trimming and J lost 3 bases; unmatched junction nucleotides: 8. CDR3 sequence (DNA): TGCAGTGCCAGTAATCTAGCGGGGGGTACAGATACGCAGTATTTT. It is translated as CSASNLAGGTDTQYF.

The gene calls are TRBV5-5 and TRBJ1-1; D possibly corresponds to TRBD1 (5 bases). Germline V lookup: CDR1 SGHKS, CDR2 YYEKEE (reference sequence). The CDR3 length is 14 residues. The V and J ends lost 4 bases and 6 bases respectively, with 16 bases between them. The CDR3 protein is CASSISAGEPEAFF. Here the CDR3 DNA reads TGTGCCAGCAGCATAAGCGCGGGGGAACCTGAAGCTTTCTTT. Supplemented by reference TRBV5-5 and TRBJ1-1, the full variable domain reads DAGVTQSPTHLIKTRGQQVTLRCSPISGHKSVSWYQQVLGQGPQFIFQYYEKEERGRGNFPDRFSARQFPNYSSELNVNALLLGDSALYLCASSISAGEPEAFFGQGTRLTVV.

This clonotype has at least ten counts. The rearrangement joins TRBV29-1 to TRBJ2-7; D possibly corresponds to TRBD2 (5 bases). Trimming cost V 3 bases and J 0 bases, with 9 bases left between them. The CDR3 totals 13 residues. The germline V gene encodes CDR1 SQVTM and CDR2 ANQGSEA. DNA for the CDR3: TGCAGCGTTGAGTCCGCGGGCTCCTACGAGCAGTACTTC. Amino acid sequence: CSVESAGSYEQYF.

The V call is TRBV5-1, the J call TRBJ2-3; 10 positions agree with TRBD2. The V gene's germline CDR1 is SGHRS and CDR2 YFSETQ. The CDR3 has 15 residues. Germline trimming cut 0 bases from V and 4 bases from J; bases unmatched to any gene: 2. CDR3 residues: CASSLASGGADTQYF. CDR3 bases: TGCGCCAGCAGCTTGGCTAGCGGGGGAGCAGATACGCAGTATTTT.

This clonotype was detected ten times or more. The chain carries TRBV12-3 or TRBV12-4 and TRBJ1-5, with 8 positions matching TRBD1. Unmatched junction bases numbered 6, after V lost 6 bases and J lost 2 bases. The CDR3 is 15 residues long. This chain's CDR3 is CASSRQGIGNQPQHF. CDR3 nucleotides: TGTGCCAGCAGCCGACAGGGGATCGGCAATCAGCCCCAGCATTTT.

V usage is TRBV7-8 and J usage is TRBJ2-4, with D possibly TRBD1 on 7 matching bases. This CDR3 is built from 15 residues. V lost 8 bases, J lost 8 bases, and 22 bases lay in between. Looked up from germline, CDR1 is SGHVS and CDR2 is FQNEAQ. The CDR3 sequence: CASSVGGQLKDIQYF. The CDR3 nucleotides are TGTGCCAGCTCGGTGGGGGGACAGCTTAAGGACATTCAGTACTTC. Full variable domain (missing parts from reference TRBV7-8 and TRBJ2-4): GAGVSQSPRYKVAKRGQDVALRCDPISGHVSLFWYQQALGQGPEFLTYFQNEAQLDKSGLPSDRFFAERPEGSVSTLKIQRTQQEDSAVYLCASSVGGQLKDIQYFGAGTRLSVL.

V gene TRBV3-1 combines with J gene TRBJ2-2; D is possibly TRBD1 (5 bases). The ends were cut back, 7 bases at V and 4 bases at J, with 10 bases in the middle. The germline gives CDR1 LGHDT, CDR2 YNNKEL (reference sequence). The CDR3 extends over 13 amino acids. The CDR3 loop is CASISRGTGELFF. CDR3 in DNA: TGTGCCAGCATTAGTAGGGGCACCGGGGAGCTGTTTTTT. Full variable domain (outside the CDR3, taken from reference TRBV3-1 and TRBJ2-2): DTAVSQTPKYLVTQMGNDKSIKCEQNLGHDTMYWYKQDSKKFLKIMFSYNNKELIINETVPNRFSPKSPDKAHLNLHINSLELGDSAVYFCASISRGTGELFFGEGSRLTVL.

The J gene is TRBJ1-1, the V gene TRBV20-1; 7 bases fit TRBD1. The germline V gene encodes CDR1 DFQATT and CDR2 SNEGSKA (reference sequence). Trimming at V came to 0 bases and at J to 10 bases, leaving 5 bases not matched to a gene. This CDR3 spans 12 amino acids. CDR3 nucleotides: TGCAGTGCTAGAGATGGGGACAGTTCAGCTTTCTTT. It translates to CSARDGDSSAFF.

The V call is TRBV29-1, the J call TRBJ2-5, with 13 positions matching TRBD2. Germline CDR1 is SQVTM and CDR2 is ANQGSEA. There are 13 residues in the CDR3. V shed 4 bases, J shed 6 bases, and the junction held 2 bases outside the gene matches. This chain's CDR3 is CSVGLAGGQTQYF. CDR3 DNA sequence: TGCAGCGTTGGACTAGCGGGGGGCCAGACCCAGTACTTC.

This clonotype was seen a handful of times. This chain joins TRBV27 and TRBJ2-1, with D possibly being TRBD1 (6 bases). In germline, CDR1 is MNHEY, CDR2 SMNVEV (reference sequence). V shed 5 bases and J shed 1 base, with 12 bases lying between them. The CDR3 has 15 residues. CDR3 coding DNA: TGTGCCAGCAGTCCCCAGGGGCAGTCCTACAATGAGCAGTTCTTC. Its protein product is CASSPQGQSYNEQFF.

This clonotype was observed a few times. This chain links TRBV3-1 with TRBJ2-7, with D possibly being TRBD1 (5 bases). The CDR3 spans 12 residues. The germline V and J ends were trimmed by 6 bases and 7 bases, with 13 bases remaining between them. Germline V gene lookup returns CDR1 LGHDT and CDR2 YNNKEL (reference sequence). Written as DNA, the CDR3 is TGTGCCAGCAGTCAGCTCACAGGAGAGCAGTACTTC. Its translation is CASSQLTGEQYF.

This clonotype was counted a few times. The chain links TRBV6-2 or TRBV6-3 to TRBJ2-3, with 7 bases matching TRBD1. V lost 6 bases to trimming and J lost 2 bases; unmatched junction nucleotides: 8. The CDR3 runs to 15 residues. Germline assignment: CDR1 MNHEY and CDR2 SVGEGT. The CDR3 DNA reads TGTGCCAGCAGACCGACAGGGAAGTTCACAGATACGCAGTATTTT. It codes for CASRPTGKFTDTQYF.

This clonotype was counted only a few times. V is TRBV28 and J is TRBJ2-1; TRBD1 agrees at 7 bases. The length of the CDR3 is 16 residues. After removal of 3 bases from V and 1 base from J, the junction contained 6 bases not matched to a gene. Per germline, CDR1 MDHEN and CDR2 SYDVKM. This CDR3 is CASSFDRARSYNEQFF. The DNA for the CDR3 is TGTGCCAGCAGTTTCGACAGGGCAAGGTCCTACAATGAGCAGTTCTTC.

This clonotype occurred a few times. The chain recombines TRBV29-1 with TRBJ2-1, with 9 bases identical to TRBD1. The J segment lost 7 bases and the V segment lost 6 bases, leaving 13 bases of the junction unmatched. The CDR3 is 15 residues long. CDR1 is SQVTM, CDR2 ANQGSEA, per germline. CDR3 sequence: CSVKMGTGKRNEQFF. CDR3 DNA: TGCAGCGTAAAAATGGGGACAGGGAAAAGGAATGAGCAGTTCTTC.

CDR3 DNA: TGCAGCGTCGGGACAGGGGTGACGGATACGCAGTATTTT. Protein product: CSVGTGVTDTQYF. The chain combines TRBV29-1 with TRBJ2-3; TRBD1 matches 10 bases. The CDR3 runs to 13 residues. Trimming at V came to 6 bases and at J to 6 bases, leaving 6 bases not matched to a gene. Per the germline V gene, CDR1 is SQVTM and CDR2 is ANQGSEA.